A single TCR beta chain is shown here with its context. Its antigen is currently unknown. The source of the sample is a study of T cell responses to AZD1222 COVID-19 vaccine. Second-dose schedules of about 4 or about 12 weeks were combined. Points from the study as a whole: Spike-specific TCR breadth and depth grew following two AZD1222 doses.

TCRdb's copy holds only in-frame clones and misses some; the assay was immunoSEQ multiplex PCR. Of 92,000 or so clones listed, about 88% are singletons. Sequenced material: peripheral blood, taken 28 days after the second AZD1222 dose. This sequence originates from an adult who received the AZD1222 COVID-19 vaccine.

This CDR3 reads CASSFFWGAFF. The CDR3 DNA sequence: TGTGCCAGCAGCTTTTTTTGGGGAGCTTTCTTT. V is TRBV5-5 and J is TRBJ1-1; the D is unclear. CDR3 length equals 11 residues. V shed 2 bases and J shed 10 bases, with 9 bases lying between them. Germline V lookup: CDR1 SGHKS, CDR2 YYEKEE (reference sequence).